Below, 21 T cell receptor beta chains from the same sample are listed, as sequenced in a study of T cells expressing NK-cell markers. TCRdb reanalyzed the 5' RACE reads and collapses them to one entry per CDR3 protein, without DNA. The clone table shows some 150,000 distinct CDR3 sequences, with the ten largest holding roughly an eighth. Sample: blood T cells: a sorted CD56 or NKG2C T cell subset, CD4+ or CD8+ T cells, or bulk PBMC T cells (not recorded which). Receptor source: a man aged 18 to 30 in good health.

The CDR3 region is CASSQGSGTGFADTQYF. The rearrangement joins TRBV14 to TRBJ2-3; TCRdb's assignment of TRBD1 cannot be checked, as there is no DNA. The germline V gene encodes CDR1 SGHDN and CDR2 FVKESK. The length of the CDR3 is 17 residues.

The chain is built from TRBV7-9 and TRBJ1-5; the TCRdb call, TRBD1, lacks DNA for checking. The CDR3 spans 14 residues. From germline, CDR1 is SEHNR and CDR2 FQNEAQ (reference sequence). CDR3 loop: CASSPGYSNQPQHF.

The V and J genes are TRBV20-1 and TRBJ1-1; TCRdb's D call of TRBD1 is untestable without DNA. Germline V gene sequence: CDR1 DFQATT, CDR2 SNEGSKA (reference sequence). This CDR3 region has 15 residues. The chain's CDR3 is CSARDWRGENTEAFF.

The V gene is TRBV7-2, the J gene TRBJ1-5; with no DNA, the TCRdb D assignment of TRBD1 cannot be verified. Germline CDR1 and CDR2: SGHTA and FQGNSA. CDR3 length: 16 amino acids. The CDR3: CASSSTGLLSNQPQHF.

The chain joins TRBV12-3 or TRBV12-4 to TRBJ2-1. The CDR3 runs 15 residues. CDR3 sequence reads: CASREIRHGVNEQFF.

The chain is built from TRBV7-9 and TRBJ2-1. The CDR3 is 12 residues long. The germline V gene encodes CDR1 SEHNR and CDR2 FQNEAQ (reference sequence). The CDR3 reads CASSHSADEQFF.

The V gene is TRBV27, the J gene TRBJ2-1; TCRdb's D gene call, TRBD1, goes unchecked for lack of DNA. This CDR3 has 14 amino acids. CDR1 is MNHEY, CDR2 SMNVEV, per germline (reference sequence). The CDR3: CATHIGTANNEQFF.

The CDR3 region is CASSSAQAFHTEAFF. This chain joins TRBV27 and TRBJ1-1. Germline lookup yields CDR1 MNHEY and CDR2 SMNVEV (reference sequence). The CDR3 is 15 amino acids.

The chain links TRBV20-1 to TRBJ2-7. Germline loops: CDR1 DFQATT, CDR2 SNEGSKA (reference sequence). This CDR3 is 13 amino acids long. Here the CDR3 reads CSVSSSATYEQYF.

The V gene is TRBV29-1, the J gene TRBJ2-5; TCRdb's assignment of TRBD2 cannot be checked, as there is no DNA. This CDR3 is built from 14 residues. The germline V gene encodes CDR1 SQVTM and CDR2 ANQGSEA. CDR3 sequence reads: CSAEGLAAQETQYF.

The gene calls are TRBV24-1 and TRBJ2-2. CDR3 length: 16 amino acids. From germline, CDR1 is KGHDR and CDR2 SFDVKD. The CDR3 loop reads CATSGLAGMNTGELFF.

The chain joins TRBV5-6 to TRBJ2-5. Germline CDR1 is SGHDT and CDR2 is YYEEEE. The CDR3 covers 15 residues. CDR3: CASSLARNIGETQYF.

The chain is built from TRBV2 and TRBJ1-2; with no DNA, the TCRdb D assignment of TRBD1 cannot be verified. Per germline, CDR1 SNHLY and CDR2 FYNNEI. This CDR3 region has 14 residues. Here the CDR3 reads CASKIDRANYGYTF.

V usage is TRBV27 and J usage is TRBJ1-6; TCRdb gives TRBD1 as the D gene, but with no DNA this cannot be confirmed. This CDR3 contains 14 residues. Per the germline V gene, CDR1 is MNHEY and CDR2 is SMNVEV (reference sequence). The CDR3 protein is CASHRGLTGSPLHF.

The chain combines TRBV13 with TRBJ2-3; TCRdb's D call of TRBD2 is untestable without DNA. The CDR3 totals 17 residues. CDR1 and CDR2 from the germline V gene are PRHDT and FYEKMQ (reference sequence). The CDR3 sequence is CASSLVGSGRNTDTQYF.

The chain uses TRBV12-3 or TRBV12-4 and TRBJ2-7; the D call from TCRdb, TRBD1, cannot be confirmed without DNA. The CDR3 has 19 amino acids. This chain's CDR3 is CASSLAVFQGQGFSYEQYF.

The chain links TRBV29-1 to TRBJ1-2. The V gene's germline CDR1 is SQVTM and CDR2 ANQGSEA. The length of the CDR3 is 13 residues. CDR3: CSVEDLGNYGYTF.

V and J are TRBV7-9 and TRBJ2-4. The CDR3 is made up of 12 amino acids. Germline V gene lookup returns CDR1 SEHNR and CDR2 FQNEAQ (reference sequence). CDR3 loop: CASSRIENIQYF.

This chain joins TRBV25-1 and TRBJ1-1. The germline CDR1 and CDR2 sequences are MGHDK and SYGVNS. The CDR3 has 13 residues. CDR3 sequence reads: CASSFRGGPEAFF.

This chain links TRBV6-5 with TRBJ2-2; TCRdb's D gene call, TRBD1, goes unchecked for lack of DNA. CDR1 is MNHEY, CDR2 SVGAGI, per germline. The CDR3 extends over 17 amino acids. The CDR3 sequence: CASSYWGGHGLPGELFF.

The CDR3 is CASSLDGSSNQPQHF. The chain uses TRBV7-2 and TRBJ1-5. The CDR3 runs to 15 residues. CDR1 and CDR2 (germline): SGHTA, FQGNSA.